This TCR beta chain was observed in a study of blood T cell repertoires in COVID-19. The V gene's germline CDR1 is SGHDT and CDR2 YYEEEE. V was trimmed by 3 bases and J by 5 bases, leaving 12 bases between them. The CDR3 length is 14 residues. Profiling relied on immunoSEQ multiplex PCR, and the TCRdb table lists in-frame clones only, not all of them. Of 260,000 or so clones in the sample, around 89% were seen once. All enrollees were about 18 to 89 years old and from roughly 26 US areas. The origin of this receptor is a woman between 35 and 50 years old with acute COVID-19. The sample taken for sequencing was PBMCs or T cells enriched from blood (not recorded which). V and J are TRBV5-6 and TRBJ2-1, with D possibly being TRBD1 (6 bases). The CDR3 loop is CASSSTGTHNEQFF. CDR3 coding DNA: TGTGCCAGCAGCTCCACAGGGACCCACAATGAGCAGTTCTTC.